What follows are 30 T cell receptor beta chains derived from one specimen sequenced in a study of identical twins. TCRdb reprocessed the 5' RACE reads via MiXCR and lists one record per CDR3 protein. The repertoire holds roughly 1.6 million distinct CDR3 sequences, with 25% to 35% as singletons. Sequenced sample: cord blood. The receptors originated from a newborn girl in good health.

In this sample, this clonotype turned up a few times. The V and J genes are TRBV7-2 and TRBJ1-2; 10 positions agree with TRBD1. Looked up from germline, CDR1 is SGHTA and CDR2 is FQGNSA. The CDR3 consists of 15 residues. The J segment lost 4 bases and the V segment lost 2 bases, leaving 4 bases of the junction unmatched. CDR3 loop: CASSLPGQGTYGYTF. The CDR3 region has the DNA TGTGCCAGCAGCTTACCGGGACAGGGGACCTATGGCTACACCTTC.

The V gene is TRBV20-1, the J gene TRBJ2-5, with D unresolved. Germline loops: CDR1 DFQATT, CDR2 SNEGSKA (reference sequence). This CDR3 is built from 14 residues. V was shortened by 3 bases and J by 4 bases, with 15 bases between the two germline ends. The CDR3 here is CSASWASRPETQYF. The CDR3 coding sequence is TGCAGTGCTAGTTGGGCTAGTCGGCCAGAGACCCAGTACTTC.

The chain carries TRBV20-1 and TRBJ2-3, with D perhaps matching TRBD2 (6 bases). CDR3 length: 13 amino acids. From germline, CDR1 is DFQATT and CDR2 SNEGSKA (reference sequence). Deletions cut 2 bases from V and 5 bases from J, with 11 bases between. CDR3 sequence reads: CSARRDLLDTQYF. The CDR3 bases are TGCAGTGCTAGACGGGACTTACTAGATACGCAGTATTTT.

A few counts support this clonotype. DNA of the CDR3: TGCAGCGTTGCGGGACAGTCCTCCTACAATGAGCAGTACTTC. Protein product: CSVAGQSSYNEQYF. J is TRBJ2-7 and V is TRBV29-1, with 7 bases lining up with TRBD1. The CDR3 is 14 residues long. Germline CDR1 is SQVTM and CDR2 is ANQGSEA. V shed 4 bases, J shed 7 bases, and the junction held 13 bases outside the gene matches.

The V call is TRBV20-1, the J call TRBJ2-7; no definite D call. Germline-derived CDR1 and CDR2 are DFQATT and SNEGSKA (reference sequence). V lost 7 bases and J 3 bases, leaving 19 bases between the germline ends. The CDR3 sequence is 14 residues long. The DNA of the CDR3 is TGCAGTGGTAAAATAGCTTGGAGCGACTACGAGCAGTACTTC. This sequence encodes CSGKIAWSDYEQYF.

The rearrangement links TRBV28 to TRBJ2-1, with D hard to call. The CDR3 spans 15 residues. The germline V and J ends were trimmed by 1 base and 0 bases, with 7 bases remaining between them. CDR1 and CDR2 from the germline V gene are MDHEN and SYDVKM. CDR3: CASSLSAASYNEQFF. The CDR3 region has the DNA TGTGCCAGCAGTTTATCGGCGGCCTCCTACAATGAGCAGTTCTTC.

This clonotype has just a few counts. The chain recombines TRBV6-1 with TRBJ1-4; 9 positions agree with TRBD1. This CDR3 has 15 residues. J gave up 8 bases and V 2 bases, and 6 bases lay outside the gene matches. Germline V CDR1 and CDR2: MNHNS, SASEGT. CDR3 sequence: CASSELGQGKEKLFF. In DNA form, the CDR3 reads TGTGCCAGCAGTGAACTAGGACAGGGGAAAGAAAAACTGTTTTTT.

The table lists this clonotype with a few counts. The chain links TRBV9 to TRBJ2-4, with a possible D match to TRBD1 (6 bases). The CDR3 totals 14 residues. V was clipped by 4 bases and J by 3 bases, with 11 bases between them. Germline V lookup: CDR1 SGDLS, CDR2 YYNGEE. CDR3 sequence (DNA): TGTGCCAGCAGCCAACAGGGTTACAAAAACATTCAGTACTTC. As protein: CASSQQGYKNIQYF.

The V call is TRBV20-1, the J call TRBJ2-2, with TRBD2 matching 11 bases. J lost 6 bases, V lost 3 bases, and 9 bases had no gene match. Looked up from germline, CDR1 is DFQATT and CDR2 is SNEGSKA (reference sequence). There are 16 residues in the CDR3. The CDR3 reads CSASDTSGRTSGELFF. In DNA, the CDR3 is TGCAGTGCTAGCGATACTAGCGGGAGAACTTCCGGGGAGCTGTTTTTT.

The chain combines TRBV28 with TRBJ2-1; 10 bases match TRBD1. CDR1 and CDR2 (germline): MDHEN, SYDVKM. The CDR3 covers 15 residues. Trimming at V came to 7 bases and at J to 7 bases, leaving 10 bases not matched to a gene. DNA for the CDR3: TGTGCCAGCACCCCCGGGACAGGGGTTAAAAATGAGCAGTTCTTC. This sequence encodes CASTPGTGVKNEQFF.

This clonotype was counted only a few times. The chain couples TRBV5-1 to TRBJ1-5; D may be TRBD1 (6 bases). V was pared by 4 bases and J by 1 base, with 9 bases between. Germline CDR1 is SGHRS and CDR2 is YFSETQ. The length of the CDR3 is 14 residues. CDR3 sequence reads: CASSTGTSNQPQHF. In DNA, the CDR3 is TGCGCCAGCAGCACCGGGACAAGCAATCAGCCCCAGCATTTT.

The table lists this clonotype with a few counts. This chain connects TRBV7-8 to TRBJ2-5, with D perhaps TRBD1 (6 bases). V was shortened by 6 bases and J by 2 bases, with 16 bases between the two germline ends. The CDR3 sequence is 15 residues long. Germline CDR1 reads SGHVS; CDR2 reads FQNEAQ. CDR3 DNA sequence: TGTGCCAGCAGTGGGGTCCGAAGGGGGCAAGAGACCCAGTACTTC. This gives the protein CASSGVRRGQETQYF.

This clonotype was counted between two and nine times. The chain combines TRBV20-1 with TRBJ1-3; no definite D call. V was pared by 2 bases and J by 0 bases, with 8 bases between. The CDR3 extends over 14 amino acids. Germline V gives CDR1 DFQATT, CDR2 SNEGSKA (reference sequence). The CDR3 DNA reads as TGCAGTGCTAGAAAGGAAAACTCTGGAAACACCATATATTTT. It codes for CSARKENSGNTIYF.

This clonotype showed up just a few times. The chain carries TRBV20-1 and TRBJ2-5; TRBD1 aligns across 9 bases. CDR3 length: 13 amino acids. CDR1 and CDR2 from the germline V gene are DFQATT and SNEGSKA (reference sequence). Unmatched junction bases numbered 2, after V lost 3 bases and J lost 3 bases. For the CDR3, the DNA is TGCAGTGCTAGCACAGGGGGCGAAGAGACCCAGTACTTC. It yields the protein CSASTGGEETQYF.

This clonotype was found many times. The DNA for the CDR3 is TGTGCCATCAGCCTGACTAGCGGCCAAGAGACCCAGTACTTC. This codes for CAISLTSGQETQYF. This chain uses TRBV10-3 with TRBJ2-5; 9 nucleotides match TRBD2. After removal of 6 bases from V and 1 base from J, the junction contained 3 bases not matched to a gene. CDR1 is ENHRY, CDR2 SYGVKD, per germline. This CDR3 has 14 residues.

This clonotype was seen more than once but under ten times. V usage is TRBV6-6 and J usage is TRBJ1-1; D uncertain. CDR1 MNHNY and CDR2 SVGAGI come from the germline V gene (reference sequence). The CDR3 consists of 11 residues. V lost 2 bases, J lost 6 bases, and 4 bases lay in between. CDR3 sequence: CASSYAPEAFF. The CDR3 region has the DNA TGTGCCAGCAGTTACGCTCCTGAAGCTTTCTTT.

V gene TRBV7-2 combines with J gene TRBJ2-3; D remains unclear. The CDR3 totals 15 residues. V was cut by 1 base and J by 5 bases, with 13 bases left in between. The germline CDR1 and CDR2 sequences are SGHTA and FQGNSA. The CDR3: CASSLVIPPGDTQYF. CDR3 bases: TGTGCCAGCAGCTTAGTAATCCCGCCGGGAGATACGCAGTATTTT.

The chain is built from TRBV13 and TRBJ2-2, with TRBD2 identical over 10 bases. V shed 3 bases, J shed 4 bases, and the junction held 2 bases outside the gene matches. Germline V lookup: CDR1 PRHDT, CDR2 FYEKMQ (reference sequence). The CDR3 contains 15 residues. The CDR3 protein is CASSLGLATTGELFF. CDR3 bases: TGTGCCAGCAGCTTGGGACTAGCGACCACCGGGGAGCTGTTTTTT. The complete variable domain, with remaining parts taken from reference TRBV13 and TRBJ2-2, reads AAGVIQSPRHLIKEKRETATLKCYPIPRHDTVYWYQQGPGQDPQFLISFYEKMQSDKGSIPDRFSAQQFSDYHSELNMSSLELGDSALYFCASSLGLATTGELFFGEGSRLTVL.

This chain connects TRBV6-2 or TRBV6-3 to TRBJ2-1; 10 positions agree with TRBD2. Germline CDR1 is MNHEY and CDR2 is SVGEGT. The CDR3 spans 13 residues. Germline trimming cut 10 bases from V and 4 bases from J; bases unmatched to any gene: 4. The CDR3 reads CATRGLAYNEQFF. Here the CDR3 DNA reads TGTGCCACCAGGGGACTAGCGTACAATGAGCAGTTCTTC.

Only a few counts were recorded for this clonotype. The chain employs TRBV12-3 or TRBV12-4 and TRBJ1-2, with a possible D match to TRBD1 (5 bases). The germline V and J ends were trimmed by 6 bases and 3 bases, with 17 bases remaining between them. CDR3 length: 15 amino acids. CDR3 region: CASRFGAGRDYGYTF. The CDR3, as DNA: TGTGCCAGCAGGTTCGGGGCGGGGCGAGACTATGGCTACACCTTC.

This chain connects TRBV20-1 to TRBJ2-1; TRBD2 is a possible D gene (5 bases). The CDR3 is made up of 16 amino acids. Looked up from germline, CDR1 is DFQATT and CDR2 is SNEGSKA (reference sequence). Trimming removed 3 bases at V and 10 bases at J, with 25 bases between. The CDR3 protein is CSARNKRSSFSYEQFF. The CDR3 nucleotides read TGCAGTGCTAGGAATAAGCGGTCTAGCTTTAGCTACGAGCAGTTCTTC.

The V and J genes are TRBV20-1 and TRBJ2-3; weak D call: TRBD2 (6 bases). The CDR3 consists of 12 residues. Deletions cut 7 bases from V and 7 bases from J, with 15 bases between. Per germline, CDR1 DFQATT and CDR2 SNEGSKA (reference sequence). The CDR3 region is CSEAGGPHTQYF. As DNA, the CDR3 is TGCAGTGAAGCGGGTGGACCTCATACGCAGTATTTT.

This chain links TRBV18 with TRBJ2-1, with 9 nucleotides matching TRBD2. Germline V lookup: CDR1 KGHSH, CDR2 LQKENI. The CDR3 runs 17 residues. Trimming cost V 0 bases and J 3 bases; bases outside gene matches: 6. CDR3 amino acids: CASSPPGLAGLYNEQFF. CDR3 DNA: TGTGCCAGCTCACCACCGGGGCTAGCGGGGCTCTACAATGAGCAGTTCTTC.

This clonotype was recorded a few times. The CDR3, as DNA: TGTGCCAGCAGCGTAGGGCGGCAGGCGAACACCGGGGAGCTGTTTTTT. Residues: CASSVGRQANTGELFF. This chain links TRBV9 with TRBJ2-2; no reliable D call. This CDR3 has 16 residues. The V gene's germline CDR1 is SGDLS and CDR2 YYNGEE. With 0 bases removed from V and 0 bases from J, the gap between germline ends came to 9 bases. Looking up the rest from reference TRBV9 and TRBJ2-2 gives the full variable domain: DSGVTQTPKHLITATGQRVTLRCSPRSGDLSVYWYQQSLDQGLQFLIQYYNGEERAKGNILERFSAQQFPDLHSELNLSSLELGDSALYFCASSVGRQANTGELFFGEGSRLTVL.

This clonotype has more than one count but fewer than ten. The rearrangement uses TRBV6-5 and TRBJ2-3; D call uncertain. The germline V gene encodes CDR1 MNHEY and CDR2 SVGAGI. V was cut by 2 bases and J by 0 bases, with 9 bases left in between. The CDR3 runs to 15 residues. The CDR3 region is CASSYGPLSTDTQYF. CDR3 DNA: TGTGCCAGCAGTTACGGGCCCCTGAGCACAGATACGCAGTATTTT.

This clonotype was detected ten times or more. The V and J genes are TRBV28 and TRBJ2-1, with a possible D match to TRBD1 (5 bases). The CDR3 is 12 residues long. Trimming took off 1 base at V and 15 bases at J, with 13 bases between the two ends. CDR1 is MDHEN, CDR2 SYDVKM, per germline. The CDR3 spells CASSLFVAGLFF. CDR3 nucleotide sequence: TGTGCCAGCAGTTTATTCGTGGCAGGGCTGTTCTTC.

This clonotype was picked up a small number of times. In DNA, the CDR3 is TGCAGTGCTAGAAGGCCGGGGGCGCCCCCCAATCAGCCCCAGCATTTT. The encoded protein is CSARRPGAPPNQPQHF. V gene TRBV20-1 combines with J gene TRBJ1-5; D might be TRBD1 (6 bases). This CDR3 comprises 16 residues. Germline V gene data show CDR1 as DFQATT and CDR2 as SNEGSKA (reference sequence). V was pared by 2 bases and J by 3 bases, with 17 bases between.

A few counts support this clonotype. The CDR3 DNA follows: TGCGCCAGCGCCTTAGAAGCAGATACGCAGTATTTT. Protein: CASALEADTQYF. The chain links TRBV5-1 to TRBJ2-3; D unclear. V lost 7 bases, J lost 4 bases, and 10 bases lay in between. Per germline, CDR1 SGHRS and CDR2 YFSETQ. This CDR3 has 12 amino acids.

This chain uses TRBV18 with TRBJ2-3, with 7 bases aligning to TRBD2. Germline V gives CDR1 KGHSH, CDR2 LQKENI. The V gene end was trimmed by 3 bases and the J gene end by 4 bases; junction bases not matched to a gene: 4. This CDR3 is built from 14 residues. The CDR3 here is CASSPGRLADTQYF. For the CDR3, the DNA is TGTGCCAGCTCACCCGGGAGGTTAGCAGATACGCAGTATTTT.

The chain carries TRBV5-4 and TRBJ2-2; 7 bases align to TRBD1. Germline V gene data show CDR1 as SGHNT and CDR2 as YYREEE (reference sequence). The CDR3 is made up of 15 amino acids. The ends lost 3 bases at V and 5 bases at J; junction bases unmatched: 7. Here the CDR3 DNA reads TGTGCCAGCAGCTCAGACAGGGCGGTTACCGGGGAGCTGTTTTTT. Translating gives CASSSDRAVTGELFF. Full variable domain (remainder filled in from reference TRBV5-4 and TRBJ2-2): ETGVTQSPTHLIKTRGQQVTLRCSSQSGHNTVSWYQQALGQGPQFIFQYYREEENGRGNFPPRFSGLQFPNYSSELNVNALELDDSALYLCASSSDRAVTGELFFGEGSRLTVL.